This TCR beta chain was obtained from a study of blood T cell repertoires in COVID-19. In the study overall: Researchers got acute and convalescent COVID-19 samples from the United States, Italy and Spain.

The protocol was immunoSEQ multiplex PCR, while the TCRdb copy is restricted to in-frame clones and leaves out a portion. In the table there are more than 65,000 clones, more than 65% of which are singletons. Sequenced material: peripheral blood. This TCR was sampled from a woman between 45 and 60 years old with acute or convalescent COVID-19.

The CDR3 DNA is TGTGCCTGGAGGGTTAACCGACAGGGTACGCAGTATTTT. It is translated as CAWRVNRQGTQYF. This chain joins TRBV30 and TRBJ2-3, with 7 bases that match TRBD1. CDR3 length equals 13 residues. V was pared by 3 bases and J by 8 bases, with 8 bases of the junction left unmatched. CDR1 is GTSNPN, CDR2 SVGIG, per germline (reference sequence).